Each of the 28 T cell receptor beta chains below was sequenced from the same sample in a study of shared clonotypes between healthy human individuals. Libraries were prepared by immunoSEQ multiplex PCR; TCRdb keeps only in-frame clonotypes and omits some of them. The sample lists hundreds of thousands of clones; less than 75% were seen once. Sequencing was carried out using memory CD4+ T cells sorted from blood. Described subset: CD45RA-negative fraction. Receptors originate from a man in his thirties or forties in good health.

This sequence joins TRBV2 and TRBJ2-7; possibly TRBD1 or TRBD2 for D (5 bases each). V was trimmed by 0 bases and J by 5 bases, leaving 20 bases between them. CDR1 and CDR2 (germline): SNHLY, FYNNEI. The CDR3 has 17 residues. The DNA for the CDR3 is TGTGCCAGCAGTGAAGCGCTTCCGGGGACGCCTTGGGACGAGCAGTACTTC. The encoded protein is CASSEALPGTPWDEQYF.

The chain links TRBV18 to TRBJ2-2, with unresolved D. The CDR3 has 13 residues. The V end was cut by 6 bases, the J end by 2 bases, with 7 bases between. CDR1 is KGHSH, CDR2 LQKENI, per germline. The CDR3 nucleotides are TGTGCCAGCTCCGTGAAAAACACCGGGGAGCTGTTTTTT. Protein: CASSVKNTGELFF.

V gene TRBV19 combines with J gene TRBJ2-3, with unresolved D. The V and J ends lost 6 bases and 2 bases respectively, with 3 bases between them. CDR3 size: 11 residues. The germline V gene has CDR1 LNHDA and CDR2 SQIVND (reference sequence). The CDR3 bases are TGTGCCAGTAGAACCACAGATACGCAGTATTTT. Encoded protein: CASRTTDTQYF.

This rearrangement joins TRBV4-1 to TRBJ2-7; 7 bases fit TRBD1. V was pared by 4 bases and J by 3 bases, with 6 bases of the junction left unmatched. The germline CDR1 and CDR2 sequences are MGHRA and YSYEKL. This CDR3 has 14 residues. The DNA of the CDR3 is TGCGCCAGCAGCCTCGGACAGGACGTCTACGAGCAGTACTTC. Its protein product is CASSLGQDVYEQYF.

This clone showed up just once. This rearrangement joins TRBV11-2 to TRBJ2-1; the match to TRBD2 covers 9 bases. V shed 0 bases and J 7 bases; nucleotides not matched to a gene: 10. Germline CDR1 SGHAT, CDR2 FQNNGV. The CDR3 runs to 17 residues. CDR3 region: CASSLDLAGGPWNEQFF. The DNA for the CDR3 is TGTGCCAGCAGCTTAGATCTGGCGGGAGGGCCATGGAATGAGCAGTTCTTC.

The chain links TRBV19 to TRBJ2-1, with 10 bases matching TRBD2. The CDR3 sequence is 15 residues long. Per the germline V gene, CDR1 is LNHDA and CDR2 is SQIVND (reference sequence). Losses at the gene ends were 9 bases for V and 9 bases for J; bases not matched to a gene: 14. The CDR3 region has the DNA TGTGCCAGCAACATCAATCTAGCGGGGGCATTTGAGCAGTTCTTC. It yields the protein CASNINLAGAFEQFF.

This clone showed up just once. The genes are TRBV6-5 and TRBJ1-2; weak D call: TRBD1 (6 bases). This CDR3 contains 14 residues. Looked up from germline, CDR1 is MNHEY and CDR2 is SVGAGI. Trimming shortened V by 8 bases and J by 4 bases, and 17 bases separated the two germline ends. CDR3 amino acids: CASWGPGEAYGYTF. CDR3 sequence (DNA): TGTGCCAGCTGGGGGCCAGGGGAAGCCTATGGCTACACCTTC.

The chain links TRBV15 to TRBJ2-7; D possibly corresponds to TRBD2 (5 bases). Germline V lookup: CDR1 LNHNV, CDR2 YYDKDF (reference sequence). V was trimmed by 0 bases and J by 0 bases, leaving 12 bases between them. CDR3 length: 16 amino acids. The CDR3, as DNA: TGTGCCACCAGCAGAGATTTCGGCGGGTTCTCCTACGAGCAGTACTTC. Amino acids: CATSRDFGGFSYEQYF.

The chain is built from TRBV6-1 and TRBJ2-7; D gene uncertain. The CDR3 has 16 amino acids. In germline, CDR1 is MNHNS, CDR2 SASEGT. The germline V and J ends were trimmed by 2 bases and 1 base, with 15 bases remaining between them. In DNA form, the CDR3 reads TGTGCCAGCAGTGAATCTAGTAGCCTTGCGTCCTACGAGCAGTACTTC. It yields the protein CASSESSSLASYEQYF.

With respect to this clone: A much larger clone is a single base away; this may be a read error. This sequence joins TRBV10-3 and TRBJ2-5, with D uncertain. Germline CDR1 ENHRY, CDR2 SYGVKD. The CDR3 contains 14 residues. Trimming removed 3 bases from V and 2 bases from J, with 10 bases in between. The CDR3, as DNA: TGTGCCATCAGTGAAGGTGCGGAACAAGAGACCCAGTACTTC. Translating it yields CAISEGAEQETQYF.

This rearrangement joins TRBV15 to TRBJ1-4; D may be TRBD1 (5 bases). Germline-derived CDR1 and CDR2 are LNHNV and YYDKDF (reference sequence). The CDR3 is made up of 15 amino acids. The V end lost 0 bases, the J end lost 8 bases, and 13 bases lay between the germline ends. The CDR3 reads CATSRDRGGMEKLFF. The CDR3 region has the DNA TGTGCCACCAGCAGAGATCGGGGGGGAATGGAAAAACTGTTTTTT.

CDR3 region: CASSASPGSEQYF. Written as DNA, the CDR3 is TGTGCCAGCAGCGCCAGTCCCGGGTCTGAGCAGTACTTC. This chain joins TRBV7-9 and TRBJ2-7, with D unclear. Trimming left V 5 bases short and J 7 bases short, with 15 bases between. Germline CDR1 reads SEHNR; CDR2 reads FQNEAQ (reference sequence). The CDR3 is made up of 13 amino acids.

The V and J genes are TRBV30 and TRBJ1-3, with 11 bases aligning to TRBD1. This CDR3 is built from 17 residues. CDR1 is GTSNPN and CDR2 is SVGIG in the germline V gene (reference sequence). Unmatched junction bases numbered 6, after V lost 2 bases and J lost 0 bases. CDR3 coding DNA: TGTGCCTGGAGTTGGGGGGACAGGGGGTACTCTGGAAACACCATATATTTT. Its translation is CAWSWGDRGYSGNTIYF.

The rearrangement joins TRBV11-2 to TRBJ2-7; 9 positions match TRBD1. CDR3 length: 16 residues. V lost 5 bases, J lost 3 bases, and 11 bases stayed unmatched. Germline CDR1 SGHAT, CDR2 FQNNGV. The CDR3 DNA reads TGTGCCAGCAGCCCGAGAAGGACAGGGGATCTCTACGAGCAGTACTTC. Residues: CASSPRRTGDLYEQYF.

The rearrangement uses TRBV14 and TRBJ1-1; TRBD1 aligns across 8 bases. Germline CDR1 reads SGHDN; CDR2 reads FVKESK. The CDR3 loop spans 15 amino acids. V was clipped by 3 bases and J by 4 bases; unmatched bases: 7. CDR3 in DNA: TGTGCCAGCAGCCAGAGGACAGGGAAGAGCACTGAAGCTTTCTTT. Its translation: CASSQRTGKSTEAFF.

The chain recombines TRBV7-6 with TRBJ2-5; possible D gene TRBD2, 6 bases. Germline CDR1 and CDR2: SGHVS and FNYEAQ. This CDR3 spans 15 amino acids. The V and J ends lost 2 bases and 5 bases respectively, with 15 bases between them. The CDR3 bases are TGTGCCAGCAGCTTATTTGAGGGAGGTTGGGAGACCCAGTACTTC. Its translation is CASSLFEGGWETQYF.

J is TRBJ2-3 and V is TRBV15; D is unresolved. This CDR3 has 15 amino acids. From germline, CDR1 is LNHNV and CDR2 YYDKDF (reference sequence). Trimming cost V 5 bases and J 4 bases, with 16 bases left between them. The CDR3: CATSPTPLSADTQYF. CDR3 sequence (DNA): TGTGCCACCAGCCCTACCCCTTTGAGCGCAGATACGCAGTATTTT.

The chain is built from TRBV29-1 and TRBJ1-3; D call uncertain. Germline CDR1 is SQVTM and CDR2 is ANQGSEA. Trimming took off 7 bases at V and 11 bases at J, with 18 bases between the two ends. The CDR3 is made up of 12 amino acids. The CDR3 DNA reads TGCAGCGCTACTTCTACCCTCGGCGCCATATATTTT. It encodes CSATSTLGAIYF.

This clone was observed a handful of times. V is TRBV5-1 and J is TRBJ2-1, with D possibly matching TRBD2 (5 bases). V lost 3 bases and J lost 5, with 15 bases in between. The CDR3 contains 15 residues. CDR1 is SGHRS and CDR2 is YFSETQ in the germline V gene. The CDR3 DNA follows: TGCGCCAGCAGCTCAAGACAACCGGGGAACAATGAGCAGTTCTTC. Amino acid sequence: CASSSRQPGNNEQFF.

In this sample, this clone turned up a few times. The CDR3 loop reads CASSVTSGSSYNEQFF. CDR3 in DNA: TGTGCCAGCAGCGTGACTAGCGGGAGTTCCTACAATGAGCAGTTCTTC. The chain links TRBV7-3 to TRBJ2-1, with 12 bases fitting TRBD2. The CDR3 is 16 amino acids. Germline V gene sequence: CDR1 SGHTA, CDR2 FQGTGA. Trimming at V came to 5 bases and at J to 1 base, leaving 3 bases not matched to a gene. Variable domain in full (rest from reference TRBV7-3 and TRBJ2-1): GAGVSQTPSNKVTEKGKYVELRCDPISGHTALYWYRQSLGQGPEFLIYFQGTGAADDSGLPNDRFFAVRPEGSVSTLKIQRTERGDSAVYLCASSVTSGSSYNEQFFGPGTRLTVL.

As for this clone: A read error may explain this, as a much larger clone is one base away. The V call is TRBV7-9, the J call TRBJ1-5; D may be TRBD1 (5 bases). Germline CDR1 reads SEHNR; CDR2 reads FQNEAQ (reference sequence). This CDR3 region has 13 residues. CDR3 amino acids: CTSSLGQGTSQHF. The CDR3 bases are TGTACCAGCAGCTTAGGGCAGGGTACGTCCCAGCATTTT.

This clone has only one observation. The chain combines TRBV9 with TRBJ2-3; a possible D gene is TRBD2 (6 bases). Germline CDR1 reads SGDLS; CDR2 reads YYNGEE. Trimming took 0 bases from V and 6 from J, leaving 8 bases between them. There are 13 residues in the CDR3. The CDR3 sequence is CASSVGRADTQYF. CDR3 nucleotide sequence: TGTGCCAGCAGCGTAGGGAGGGCCGATACGCAGTATTTT.

The chain joins TRBV5-8 to TRBJ2-7; either TRBD1 or TRBD2 may fit D (5 bases each). The CDR3 is 16 amino acids. V lost 4 bases to trimming and J lost 5 bases, with 22 bases between them. Germline CDR1 reads SGHTS; CDR2 reads YDEGEE. The CDR3 spells CASSALSGQGINEQYF. CDR3 sequence (DNA): TGTGCCAGCAGCGCTCTTTCGGGGCAGGGTATAAACGAGCAGTACTTC.

The chain has TRBV7-2 and TRBJ2-7; tentative D call: TRBD1 (6 bases). Germline assignment: CDR1 SGHTA and CDR2 FQGNSA. Trimming shortened V by 2 bases and J by 3 bases, and 8 bases separated the two germline ends. The CDR3 totals 13 residues. In DNA form, the CDR3 reads TGTGCCAGCAGCTTAACAGGGAACTACGAGCAGTACTTC. Translation: CASSLTGNYEQYF. Full variable domain (outside the CDR3, taken from reference TRBV7-2 and TRBJ2-7): GAGVSQSPSNKVTEKGKDVELRCDPISGHTALYWYRQSLGQGLEFLIYFQGNSAPDKSGLPSDRFSAERTGGSVSTLTIQRTQQEDSAVYLCASSLTGNYEQYFGPGTRLTVT.

The rearrangement links TRBV15 to TRBJ2-7; possibly TRBD1 for D (6 bases). Trimming left V 0 bases short and J 4 bases short, with 16 bases between. Germline CDR1 reads LNHNV; CDR2 reads YYDKDF (reference sequence). The CDR3 consists of 16 residues. The DNA for the CDR3 is TGTGCCACCAGCAGAGACGAAACAGGGCAGGGGTACGAGCAGTACTTC. Protein sequence: CATSRDETGQGYEQYF.

In DNA form, the CDR3 reads TGCGCCAGCAGCCAAGATTCATGGGGTTGGGCTGACTCTGGCTACACCTTC. Translated, it gives CASSQDSWGWADSGYTF. The chain carries TRBV4-3 and TRBJ1-2; D remains unclear. The CDR3 has 17 amino acids. CDR1 is LGHNA, CDR2 YSLEER, per germline. The germline V and J ends were trimmed by 0 bases and 7 bases, with 21 bases remaining between them.

This clone was detected only a few times. The V gene is TRBV6-6, the J gene TRBJ1-4; D is unclear. Germline assignment: CDR1 MNHNY and CDR2 SVGAGI (reference sequence). Trimming pared 5 bases from V and 7 bases from J, leaving 11 bases between. This CDR3 comprises 13 residues. In nucleotides, the CDR3 is TGTGCCAGCAGTATTCACTTGGGTGAAAAACTGTTTTTT. Its protein product is CASSIHLGEKLFF.

This clone has a count of ten or more. The rearrangement uses TRBV2 and TRBJ1-1; no clear D gene. This CDR3 comprises 11 residues. Trimming shortened V by 8 bases and J by 6 bases, and 10 bases separated the two germline ends. Germline lookup yields CDR1 SNHLY and CDR2 FYNNEI. CDR3 sequence reads: CASSYAAEAFF. The CDR3 DNA reads as TGTGCCAGCTCATACGCTGCTGAAGCTTTCTTT. Filled out from reference TRBV2 and TRBJ1-1, the complete variable domain reads EPEVTQTPSHQVTQMGQEVILRCVPISNHLYFYWYRQILGQKVEFLVSFYNNEISEKSEIFDDQFSVERPDGSNFTLKIRSTKLEDSAMYFCASSYAAEAFFGQGTRLTVV.